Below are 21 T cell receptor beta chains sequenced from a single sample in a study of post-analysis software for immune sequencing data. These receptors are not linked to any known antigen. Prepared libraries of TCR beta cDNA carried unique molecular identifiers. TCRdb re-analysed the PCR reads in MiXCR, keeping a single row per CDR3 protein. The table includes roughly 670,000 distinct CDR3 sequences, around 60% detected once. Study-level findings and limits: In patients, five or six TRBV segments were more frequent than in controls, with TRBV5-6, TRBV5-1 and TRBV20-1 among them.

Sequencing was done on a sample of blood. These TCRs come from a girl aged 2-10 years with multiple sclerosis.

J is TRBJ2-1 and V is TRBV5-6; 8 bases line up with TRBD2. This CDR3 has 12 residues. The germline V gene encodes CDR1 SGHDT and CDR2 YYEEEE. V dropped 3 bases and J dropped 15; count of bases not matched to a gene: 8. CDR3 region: CASSWQRERVFF. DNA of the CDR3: TGTGCCAGCAGCTGGCAGCGGGAGAGAGTGTTCTTC.

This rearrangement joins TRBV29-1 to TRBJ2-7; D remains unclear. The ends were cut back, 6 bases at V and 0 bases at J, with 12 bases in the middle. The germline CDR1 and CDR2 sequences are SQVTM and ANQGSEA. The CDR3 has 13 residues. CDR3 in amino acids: CSVFDGFSYEQYF. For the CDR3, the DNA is TGCAGCGTCTTCGACGGTTTCTCCTACGAGCAGTACTTC.

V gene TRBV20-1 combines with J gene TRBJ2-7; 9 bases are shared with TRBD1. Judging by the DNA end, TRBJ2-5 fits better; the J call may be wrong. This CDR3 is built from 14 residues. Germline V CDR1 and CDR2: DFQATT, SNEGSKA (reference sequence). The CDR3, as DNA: TGCAGTGCTAGACATACAGGGGGCGGAGAGACCCAGTACTTC. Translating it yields CSARHTGGGETQYF.

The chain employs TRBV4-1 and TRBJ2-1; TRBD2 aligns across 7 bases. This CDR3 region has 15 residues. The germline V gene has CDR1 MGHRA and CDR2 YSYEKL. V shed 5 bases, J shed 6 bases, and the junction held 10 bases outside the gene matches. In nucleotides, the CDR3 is TGCGCCAGCAGCTTCGGACTAGGACGAACCAATGAGCAGTTCTTC. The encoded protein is CASSFGLGRTNEQFF.

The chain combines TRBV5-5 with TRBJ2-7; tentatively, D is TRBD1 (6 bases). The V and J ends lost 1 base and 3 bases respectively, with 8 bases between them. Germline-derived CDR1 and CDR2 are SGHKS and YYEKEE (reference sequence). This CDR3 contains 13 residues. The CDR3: CASSLWDNYEQYF. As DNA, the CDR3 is TGTGCCAGCAGCTTGTGGGACAACTACGAGCAGTACTTC.

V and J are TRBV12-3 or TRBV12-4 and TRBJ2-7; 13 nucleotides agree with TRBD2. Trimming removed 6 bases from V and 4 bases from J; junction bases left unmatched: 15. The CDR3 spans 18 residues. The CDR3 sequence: CASSPPQGLAGALYEQYF. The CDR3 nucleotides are TGTGCCAGCAGCCCACCGCAAGGACTAGCGGGAGCATTATACGAGCAGTACTTC.

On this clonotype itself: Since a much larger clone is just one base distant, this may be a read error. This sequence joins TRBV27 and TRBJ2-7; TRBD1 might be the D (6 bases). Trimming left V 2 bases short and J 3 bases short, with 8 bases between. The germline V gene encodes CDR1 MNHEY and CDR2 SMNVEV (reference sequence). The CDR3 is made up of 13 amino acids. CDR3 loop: CASSLTGYYEQYF. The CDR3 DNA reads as TGTGCCAGCAGTTTAACAGGGTACTACGAGCAGTACTTC.

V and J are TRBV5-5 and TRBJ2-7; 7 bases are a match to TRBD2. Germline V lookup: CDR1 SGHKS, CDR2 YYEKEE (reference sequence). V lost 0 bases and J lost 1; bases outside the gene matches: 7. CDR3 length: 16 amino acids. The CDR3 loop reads CASSLVPREMSYEQYF. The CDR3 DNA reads TGTGCCAGCAGCTTGGTCCCGCGGGAGATGTCCTACGAGCAGTACTTC.

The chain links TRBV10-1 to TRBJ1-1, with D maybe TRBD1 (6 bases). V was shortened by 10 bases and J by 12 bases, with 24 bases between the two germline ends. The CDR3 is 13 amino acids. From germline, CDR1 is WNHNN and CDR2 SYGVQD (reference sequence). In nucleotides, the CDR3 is TGCGCCACCAACGGGGGACCCGGGACAAAGCCTTTCTTT. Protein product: CATNGGPGTKPFF.

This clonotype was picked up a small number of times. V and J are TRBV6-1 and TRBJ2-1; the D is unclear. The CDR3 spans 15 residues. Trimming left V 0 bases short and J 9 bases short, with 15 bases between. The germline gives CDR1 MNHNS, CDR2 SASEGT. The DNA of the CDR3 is TGTGCCAGCAGTGAAGCCGGTAGTGGCTCGGGTGAGCAGTTCTTC. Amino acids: CASSEAGSGSGEQFF.

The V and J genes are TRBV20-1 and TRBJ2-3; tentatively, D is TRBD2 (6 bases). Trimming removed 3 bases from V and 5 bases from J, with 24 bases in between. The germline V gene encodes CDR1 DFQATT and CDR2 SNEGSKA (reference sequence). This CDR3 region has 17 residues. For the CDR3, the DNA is TGCAGTGCTAGCACCTCAACGTCCGGAGGGCCGAAAGATACGCAGTATTTT. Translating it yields CSASTSTSGGPKDTQYF.

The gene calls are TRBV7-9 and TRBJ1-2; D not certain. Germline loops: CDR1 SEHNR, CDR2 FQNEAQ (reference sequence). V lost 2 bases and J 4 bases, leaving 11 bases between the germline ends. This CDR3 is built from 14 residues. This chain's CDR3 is CASSLFGVSYGYTF. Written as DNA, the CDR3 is TGTGCCAGCAGCTTATTCGGGGTTAGCTATGGCTACACCTTC.

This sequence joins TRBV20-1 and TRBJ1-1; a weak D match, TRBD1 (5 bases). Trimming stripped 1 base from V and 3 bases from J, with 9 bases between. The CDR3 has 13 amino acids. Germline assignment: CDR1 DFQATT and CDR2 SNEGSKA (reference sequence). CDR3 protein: CSARGDRYTEAFF. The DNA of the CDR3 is TGCAGTGCTAGAGGAGACAGATACACTGAAGCTTTCTTT.

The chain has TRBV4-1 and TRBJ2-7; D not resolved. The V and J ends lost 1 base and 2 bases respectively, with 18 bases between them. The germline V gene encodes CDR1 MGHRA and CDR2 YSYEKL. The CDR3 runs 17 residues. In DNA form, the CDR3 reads TGCGCCAGCAGCCAAGGTATCGTCCCGAAGTTCCCCTACGAGCAGTACTTC. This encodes CASSQGIVPKFPYEQYF.

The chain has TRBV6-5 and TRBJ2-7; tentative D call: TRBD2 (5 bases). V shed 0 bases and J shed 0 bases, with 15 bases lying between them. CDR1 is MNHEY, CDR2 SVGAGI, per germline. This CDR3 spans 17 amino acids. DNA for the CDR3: TGTGCCAGCAGTTACTCGGAAACTAGTCCCAGCTCCTACGAGCAGTACTTC. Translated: CASSYSETSPSSYEQYF.

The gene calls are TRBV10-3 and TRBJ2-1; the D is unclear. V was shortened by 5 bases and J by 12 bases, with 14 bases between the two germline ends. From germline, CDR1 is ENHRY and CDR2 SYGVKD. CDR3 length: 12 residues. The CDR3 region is CAISPTESTQFF. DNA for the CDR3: TGTGCCATCAGTCCGACCGAGTCGACGCAGTTCTTC.

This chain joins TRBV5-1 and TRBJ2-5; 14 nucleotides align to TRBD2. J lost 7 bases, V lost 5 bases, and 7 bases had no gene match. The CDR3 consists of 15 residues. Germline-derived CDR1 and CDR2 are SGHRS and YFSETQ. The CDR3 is CASRPGTSGGWTQYF. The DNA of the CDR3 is TGCGCCAGCAGACCCGGGACTAGCGGGGGTTGGACCCAGTACTTC.

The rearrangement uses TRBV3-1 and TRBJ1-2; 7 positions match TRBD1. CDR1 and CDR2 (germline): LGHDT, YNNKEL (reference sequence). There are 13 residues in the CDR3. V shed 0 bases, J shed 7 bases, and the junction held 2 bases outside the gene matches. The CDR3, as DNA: TGTGCCAGCAGCCAAGAGGGGACAGTTGGCTACACCTTC. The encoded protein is CASSQEGTVGYTF. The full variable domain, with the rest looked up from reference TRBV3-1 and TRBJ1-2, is DTAVSQTPKYLVTQMGNDKSIKCEQNLGHDTMYWYKQDSKKFLKIMFSYNNKELIINETVPNRFSPKSPDKAHLNLHINSLELGDSAVYFCASSQEGTVGYTFGSGTRLTVV.

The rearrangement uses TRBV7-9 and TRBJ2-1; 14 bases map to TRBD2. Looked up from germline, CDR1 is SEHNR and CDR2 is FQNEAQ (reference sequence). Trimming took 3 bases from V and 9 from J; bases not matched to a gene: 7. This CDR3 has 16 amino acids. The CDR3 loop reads CASSFPGTSGGGEQFF. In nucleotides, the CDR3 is TGTGCCAGCAGCTTCCCCGGGACTAGCGGGGGAGGTGAGCAGTTCTTC.

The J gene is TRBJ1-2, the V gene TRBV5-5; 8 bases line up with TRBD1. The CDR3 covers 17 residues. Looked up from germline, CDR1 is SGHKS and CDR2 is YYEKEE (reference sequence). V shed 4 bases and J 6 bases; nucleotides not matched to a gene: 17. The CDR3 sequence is CASSLQGEITQPHGYTF. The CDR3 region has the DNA TGTGCCAGCAGCCTACAGGGGGAAATCACACAGCCGCATGGCTACACCTTC.

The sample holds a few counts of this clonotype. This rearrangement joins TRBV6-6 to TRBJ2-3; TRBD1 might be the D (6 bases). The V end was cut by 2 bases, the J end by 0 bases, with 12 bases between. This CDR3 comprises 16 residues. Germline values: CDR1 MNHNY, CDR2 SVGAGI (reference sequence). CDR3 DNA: TGTGCCAGCAGTTACCCCCGACAGGCCAGCACAGATACGCAGTATTTT. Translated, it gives CASSYPRQASTDTQYF.